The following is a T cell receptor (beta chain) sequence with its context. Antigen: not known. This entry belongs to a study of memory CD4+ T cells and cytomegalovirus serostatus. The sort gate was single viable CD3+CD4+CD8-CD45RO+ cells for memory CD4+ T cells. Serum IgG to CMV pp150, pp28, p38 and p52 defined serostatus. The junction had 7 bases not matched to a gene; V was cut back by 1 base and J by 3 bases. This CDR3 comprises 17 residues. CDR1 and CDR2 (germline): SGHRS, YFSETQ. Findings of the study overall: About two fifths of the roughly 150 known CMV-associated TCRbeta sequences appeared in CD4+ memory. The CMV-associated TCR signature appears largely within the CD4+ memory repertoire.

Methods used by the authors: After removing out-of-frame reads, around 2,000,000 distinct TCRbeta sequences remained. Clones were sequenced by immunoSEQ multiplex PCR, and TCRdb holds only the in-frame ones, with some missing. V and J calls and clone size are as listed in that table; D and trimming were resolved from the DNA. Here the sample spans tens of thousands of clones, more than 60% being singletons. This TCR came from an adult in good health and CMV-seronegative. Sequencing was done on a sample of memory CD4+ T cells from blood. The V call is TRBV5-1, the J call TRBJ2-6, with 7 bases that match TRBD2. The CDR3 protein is CASSLTSVVGGANVLTF. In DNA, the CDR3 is TGCGCCAGCAGCTTGACTAGCGTGGTTGGTGGGGCCAACGTCCTGACTTTC.